The rows below give T cell receptor beta chains drawn from one sample of a study of T-cell reconstitution after alpha-beta-depleted transplantation in children. TCRdb re-called the PCR reads with MiXCR, one entry per CDR3 protein. The sample yields roughly 120,000 distinct CDR3 sequences, about 9.4% seen once. This specimen consisted of PBMCs, obtained before TCRalphabeta/CD19-depleted stem cell transplant. The receptors derive from a boy between 2 and 10 years old with acute lymphoblastic leukemia, due to receive a stem cell transplant. Both conserved end residues are trimmed from each CDR3. Fields, in order: V gene, CDR3 length, J gene, CDR3 protein.

v_call: TRBV27; cdr3_length: 12; j_call: TRBJ2-7; cdr3_aa: ASSRQGLSYEQY
v_call: TRBV29-1; cdr3_length: 9; j_call: TRBJ2-3; cdr3_aa: STTPTDTQY
v_call: TRBV7-6; cdr3_length: 14; j_call: TRBJ2-2; cdr3_aa: ASSLRDSGATGELF
v_call: TRBV4-2; cdr3_length: 11; j_call: TRBJ2-2; cdr3_aa: ASSPGTTGELF
v_call: TRBV28; cdr3_length: 12; j_call: TRBJ2-7; cdr3_aa: ASSLSGDSYEQY
v_call: TRBV3-1; cdr3_length: 15; j_call: TRBJ2-7; cdr3_aa: ASSQRGPFGGGHEQY
v_call: TRBV12-3/TRBV12-4; cdr3_length: 18; j_call: TRBJ2-2; cdr3_aa: ASSFLYPFPGTGRTGELF
v_call: TRBV6-1; cdr3_length: 14; j_call: TRBJ1-2; cdr3_aa: ASSEQGRLPNYGYT
v_call: TRBV12-3/TRBV12-4; cdr3_length: 13; j_call: TRBJ2-1; cdr3_aa: ASSFTSGGGHEQF
v_call: TRBV10-3; cdr3_length: 11; j_call: TRBJ2-7; cdr3_aa: AISELEVGEQY
v_call: TRBV7-9; cdr3_length: 12; j_call: TRBJ2-1; cdr3_aa: ASSRDWAYNEQF
v_call: TRBV24-1; cdr3_length: 12; j_call: TRBJ2-1; cdr3_aa: ATSEPGPYNEQF
v_call: TRBV5-5; cdr3_length: 12; j_call: TRBJ2-5; cdr3_aa: ASRYLVEQETQY
v_call: TRBV7-9; cdr3_length: 13; j_call: TRBJ1-1; cdr3_aa: ASSPGQGKNTEAF
v_call: TRBV6-1; cdr3_length: 13; j_call: TRBJ2-1; cdr3_aa: ASSSDRDYPNEQF
v_call: TRBV27; cdr3_length: 13; j_call: TRBJ2-7; cdr3_aa: ASSLKGSYSYEQY
v_call: TRBV12-3/TRBV12-4; cdr3_length: 11; j_call: TRBJ1-5; cdr3_aa: ASTKNSNQPQH
v_call: TRBV27; cdr3_length: 11; j_call: TRBJ2-5; cdr3_aa: ASSPGHAWPQY
v_call: TRBV5-8; cdr3_length: 11; j_call: TRBJ2-7; cdr3_aa: ASQTAGAYEQY
v_call: TRBV15; cdr3_length: 13; j_call: TRBJ2-1; cdr3_aa: ATSRDPGTNNEQF
v_call: TRBV11-2; cdr3_length: 22; j_call: TRBJ2-7; cdr3_aa: ASSLIEGTATRLAGGKTSYEQY
v_call: TRBV6-1; cdr3_length: 13; j_call: TRBJ2-3; cdr3_aa: ASSESLAGGWTQY
v_call: TRBV5-8; cdr3_length: 15; j_call: TRBJ2-6; cdr3_aa: ASSTTPGYSGANVLT
v_call: TRBV2; cdr3_length: 13; j_call: TRBJ2-1; cdr3_aa: ASGQRAGVRHEQF
v_call: TRBV5-1; cdr3_length: 13; j_call: TRBJ2-3; cdr3_aa: ASSFSLSSTDTQY
v_call: TRBV4-2; cdr3_length: 12; j_call: TRBJ2-5; cdr3_aa: ASSQVADQETQY
v_call: TRBV20-1; cdr3_length: 13; j_call: TRBJ2-1; cdr3_aa: SARGRTNSYNEQF
v_call: TRBV12-3/TRBV12-4; cdr3_length: 12; j_call: TRBJ2-5; cdr3_aa: ASSLSAGTETQY